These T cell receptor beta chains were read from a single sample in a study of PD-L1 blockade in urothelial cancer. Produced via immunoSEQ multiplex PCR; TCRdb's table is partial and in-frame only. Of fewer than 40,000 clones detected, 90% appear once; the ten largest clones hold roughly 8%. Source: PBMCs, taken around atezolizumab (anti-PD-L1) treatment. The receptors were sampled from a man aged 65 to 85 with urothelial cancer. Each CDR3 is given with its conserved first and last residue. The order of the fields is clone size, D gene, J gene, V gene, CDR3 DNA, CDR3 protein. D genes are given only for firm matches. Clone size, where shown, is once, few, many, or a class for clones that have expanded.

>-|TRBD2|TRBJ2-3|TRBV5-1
TGCGCCAGCATCGGGCGGGAGGGCCGCGGAGATACGCAGTATTTT
CASIGREGRGDTQYF
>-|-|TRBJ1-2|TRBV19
TGTGCCAGTAGTAGAGGAGGGGCTGGCGACTATGGCTACACCTTC
CASSRGGAGDYGYTF
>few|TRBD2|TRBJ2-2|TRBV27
TGTGCCAGCAGTCCGGCCAGGCCGTCCGGACTAGCTCACGGGGAGCTGTTTTTT
CASSPARPSGLAHGELFF
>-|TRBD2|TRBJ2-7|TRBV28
TGTGCCAGCAGACTGACCGGGACTAGCGGGAGTTACGAGCAGTACTTC
CASRLTGTSGSYEQYF
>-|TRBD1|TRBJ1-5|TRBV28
TGTGCCAGCAGCCCTGACAGGGGGTCCCCTTATCAGCCCCAGCATTTT
CASSPDRGSPYQPQHF
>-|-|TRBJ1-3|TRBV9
TGTGCCAGCAGCGTCAATCCCGGAAACACCATATATTTT
CASSVNPGNTIYF
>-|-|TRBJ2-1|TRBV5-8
TGTGCCAGCAGCAAAACAAGGGGGTCCTACAATGAGCAGTTCTTC
CASSKTRGSYNEQFF
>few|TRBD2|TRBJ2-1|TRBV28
TGTGCCAGCAGTCCCCCTAGCGGTCGCTCCTACAATGAGCAGTTCTTC
CASSPPSGRSYNEQFF
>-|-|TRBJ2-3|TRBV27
TGTGCCAGCAGTTCCCCGGGGGTGATGAGCACAGATACGCAGTATTTT
CASSSPGVMSTDTQYF
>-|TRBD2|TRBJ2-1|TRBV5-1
TGCGCCAGCAGCAGCGGACTAGCGGGAGTGACCTACAATGAGCAGTTCTTC
CASSSGLAGVTYNEQFF
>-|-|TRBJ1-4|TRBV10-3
TGTGCCATCAGTGAGAACACGAACGATGAAAAACTGTTTTTT
CAISENTNDEKLFF
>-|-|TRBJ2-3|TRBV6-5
TGTGCCAGCAGCCGACAGGTCCGGGATACGCAGTATTTT
CASSRQVRDTQYF
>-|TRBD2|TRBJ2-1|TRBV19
TGTGCCAGTAGTAAGGAAGGACTAGCGGGAGGGCTCGTAAGGAACAATGAGCAGTTCTTC
CASSKEGLAGGLVRNNEQFF
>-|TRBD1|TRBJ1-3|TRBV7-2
TGTGCCAGCAGTCCGGGACAGGGAAACACCATATATTTT
CASSPGQGNTIYF
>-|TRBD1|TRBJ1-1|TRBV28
TGTGCCAGCAGTCCTCCGGGACAGGGGGCGAATAGGAACACTGAAGCTTTCTTT
CASSPPGQGANRNTEAFF
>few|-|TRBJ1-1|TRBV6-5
TGTGCCAGCGGGGCCTCGATGGACACTGAAGCTTTCTTT
CASGASMDTEAFF
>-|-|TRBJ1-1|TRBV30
TGTGCCTGGAACAAGGGGCCCGGTGCGTCTGAAGCTTTCTTT
CAWNKGPGASEAFF
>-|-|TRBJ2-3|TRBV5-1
TGCGCCAGCAGCTTGGCTGACAGGACCCCTAGCACAGATACGCAGTATTTT
CASSLADRTPSTDTQYF
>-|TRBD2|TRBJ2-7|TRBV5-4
TGTGCCAGCAGCCGGCACCTGGGACTAACCCAAATTACCTACGAGCAGTACTTC
CASSRHLGLTQITYEQYF
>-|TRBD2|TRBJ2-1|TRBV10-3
TGTGCCATCAGCCTAAATCCGGGACTAGCGGGGCGTGAGCAGTTCTTC
CAISLNPGLAGREQFF
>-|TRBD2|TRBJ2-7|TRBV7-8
TGTGCCAGCAGCTTAGCGCTGGCTAGCGGTACCCTCTCGATGAGGCAGTACTTC
CASSLALASGTLSMRQYF
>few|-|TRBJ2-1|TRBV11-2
TGTGCCAGCAGCGAGAGCGGGCGGATTTCCTACAATGAGCAGTTCTTC
CASSESGRISYNEQFF
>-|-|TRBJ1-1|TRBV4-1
TGCGCCAGCAGCCAAGAGCGGCTACCGAACACTGAAGCTTTCTTT
CASSQERLPNTEAFF
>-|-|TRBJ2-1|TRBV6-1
TGTGCCAGCAGTGAATTTGGTACTAGCAATGAGCAGTTCTTC
CASSEFGTSNEQFF
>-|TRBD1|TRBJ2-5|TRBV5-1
TGCGCCAGCAGTTTACGGACAGGGGGCGAGGAGACCCAGTACTTC
CASSLRTGGEETQYF
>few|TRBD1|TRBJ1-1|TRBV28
TGTGCCAGCAGCGAGGACAGGGCGAGGGGGAACACTGAAGCTTTCTTT
CASSEDRARGNTEAFF
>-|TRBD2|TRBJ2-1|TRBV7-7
TGTGCCAGCAGCTTAGGGACTAGCAGTTACAATGAGCAGTTCTTC
CASSLGTSSYNEQFF
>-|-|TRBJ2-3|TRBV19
TGTGCCAGTAGTATAAATCCAGGGTCAACAGATACGCAGTATTTT
CASSINPGSTDTQYF
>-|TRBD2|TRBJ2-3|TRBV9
TGTGCCAGCAGCGTAGCGGGGGGTACTAGCACAGATACGCAGTATTTT
CASSVAGGTSTDTQYF
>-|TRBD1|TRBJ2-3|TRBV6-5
TGTGCCAGCAGGAGGGGACAGGGGGGGACAGATACGCAGTATTTT
CASRRGQGGTDTQYF
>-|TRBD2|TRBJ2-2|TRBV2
TGTGCCAGCAGTACGGCAGACCATTGGACTAGCGGGAGAGAGAACACCGGGGAGCTGTTTTTT
CASSTADHWTSGRENTGELFF
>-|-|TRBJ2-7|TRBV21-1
TGTGCCAGCACCCGTTCCTACGAGCAGTACTTC
CASTRSYEQYF
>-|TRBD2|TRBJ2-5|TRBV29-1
TGCAGCGTTGAACCGCGGGGAGGGCAAGAGACCCAGTACTTC
CSVEPRGGQETQYF
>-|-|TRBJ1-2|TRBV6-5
TGTGCCAGCACCCAGGGTAATGGCTACACCTTC
CASTQGNGYTF
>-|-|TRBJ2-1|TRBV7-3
TGTGCCAGCAGCTTAGGCACGCCAGGGCCTAATGAGCAGTTCTTC
CASSLGTPGPNEQFF
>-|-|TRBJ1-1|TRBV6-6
TGTGCCAGCAGTTACCTCTTCACTGAAGCTTTCTTT
CASSYLFTEAFF
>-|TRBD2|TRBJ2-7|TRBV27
TGTGCCAGCAGTTTAAGGGAGGGGATGGGTCACGAGCAGTACTTC
CASSLREGMGHEQYF
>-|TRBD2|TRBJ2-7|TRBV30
TGTGCCTGGGACCTCACGGGGGGTGAGCAGTACTTC
CAWDLTGGEQYF
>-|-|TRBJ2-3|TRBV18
TGTGCCAGCTCACCATTAGGACATCAAACGAGCACAGATACGCAGTATTTT
CASSPLGHQTSTDTQYF
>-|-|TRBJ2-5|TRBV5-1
TGCGCCAGCAGCTTGGCCTCATCAGGGACCCAGTACTTC
CASSLASSGTQYF
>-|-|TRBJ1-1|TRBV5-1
TGCGCCAGCAGCTTGGTCCGGGGGAGCCTCAGGGACACTGAAGCTTTCTTT
CASSLVRGSLRDTEAFF
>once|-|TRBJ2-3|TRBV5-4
TGTGCCAGCAGCCTGGGTCCAGCGGCCACAGATACGCAGTATTTT
CASSLGPAATDTQYF
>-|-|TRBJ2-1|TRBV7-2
TGTGCCAGCAGCCTCCCGACTGAGCAAGAGCAGTTCTTC
CASSLPTEQEQFF
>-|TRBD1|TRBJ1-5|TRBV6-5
TGTGCCAGCAGTTATGGGACAGGGGTAAATCAGCCCCAGCATTTT
CASSYGTGVNQPQHF
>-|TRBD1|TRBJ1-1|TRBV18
TGTGCCAGCTCACCCCCAGGGACAGGGAAGAACACTGAAGCTTTCTTT
CASSPPGTGKNTEAFF
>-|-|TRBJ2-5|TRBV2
TGTGCCAGCAGTGAAAATCACAGGGTGAGAGAGACCCAGTACTTC
CASSENHRVRETQYF
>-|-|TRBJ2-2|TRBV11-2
TGTGCCAGCAGCTTACTCTATCGGACGAGGGGGACGAACACCGGGGAGCTGTTTTTT
CASSLLYRTRGTNTGELFF
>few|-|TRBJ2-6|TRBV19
TGTGCCAGTAGTAGCGCTAGGACTGGGGCCAACGTCCTGACTTTC
CASSSARTGANVLTF
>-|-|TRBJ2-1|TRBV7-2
TGTGCCAGCAGCTCCCTTTCCTACAATGAGCAGTTCTTC
CASSSLSYNEQFF
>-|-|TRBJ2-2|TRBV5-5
TGTGCCAGCAGATCAAATTCAGGGGACACCGGGGAGCTGTTTTTT
CASRSNSGDTGELFF
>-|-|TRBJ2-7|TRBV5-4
TGTGCCAGCAGCTTCCCAGGTCCCCACGAGCAGTACTTC
CASSFPGPHEQYF
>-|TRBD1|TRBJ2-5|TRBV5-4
TGTGCCAGTTCCCGGGACAGGGGAGGAGAGACCCAGTACTTC
CASSRDRGGETQYF